The 18 T cell receptor beta chains below come from one sample, sequenced in a study of T cell changes during pregnancy in multiple sclerosis. Generated by immunoSEQ multiplex PCR, the TCRdb table keeps only in-frame clones and is missing some. This table holds tens of thousands of clones, about 90% found once. The sample here was CD8+ T cells from peripheral blood mononuclear cells, taken after pregnancy. These receptors were collected from a female donor with multiple sclerosis, enrolled in a pregnancy study.

V and J are TRBV7-3 and TRBJ2-1; 8 bases agree with TRBD2. The germline gives CDR1 SGHTA, CDR2 FQGTGA. J gave up 0 bases and V 1 base, and 2 bases lay outside the gene matches. The CDR3 spans 16 residues. Written as DNA, the CDR3 is TGTGCCAGCAGCTTAAAGAGCGGGAGCTCCTACAATGAGCAGTTCTTC. Its protein is CASSLKSGSSYNEQFF.

The gene calls are TRBV29-1 and TRBJ2-7; the match to TRBD1 covers 8 bases. The CDR3 extends over 13 amino acids. Germline V gives CDR1 SQVTM, CDR2 ANQGSEA. J lost 5 bases, V lost 5 bases, and 8 bases had no gene match. The chain's CDR3 is CSVRTGQTHEQYF. The CDR3 DNA is TGCAGCGTTCGGACAGGGCAAACCCACGAGCAGTACTTC.

The CDR3 loop reads CASRMERGPFEAFF. The CDR3 region has the DNA TGTGCCAGCAGGATGGAAAGGGGGCCTTTTGAAGCTTTCTTT. The rearrangement joins TRBV7-9 to TRBJ1-1; 7 positions match TRBD1. The CDR3 has 14 residues. CDR1 is SEHNR and CDR2 is FQNEAQ in the germline V gene (reference sequence). Losses at the gene ends were 6 bases for V and 7 bases for J; bases not matched to a gene: 11.

This clone was observed a single time. The chain carries TRBV7-7 and TRBJ2-3; D may be TRBD1 (6 bases). The CDR3 length is 16 residues. The germline V gene has CDR1 SSHAT and CDR2 FNYEAQ (reference sequence). Trimming pared 5 bases from V and 5 bases from J, leaving 20 bases between. CDR3 nucleotides: TGTGCCAGCAGCGCCAGGTCAGGGGATGCTGGAGATACGCAGTATTTT. Translation gives CASSARSGDAGDTQYF.

The table lists this clone with a count of one. The chain has TRBV19 and TRBJ1-5, with D hard to call. The CDR3 length is 14 residues. V was cut by 5 bases and J by 2 bases, with 10 bases left in between. Germline V gene sequence: CDR1 LNHDA, CDR2 SQIVND (reference sequence). The CDR3 here is CASSVWAGNQPQHF. CDR3 coding DNA: TGTGCCAGTAGTGTGTGGGCTGGCAATCAGCCCCAGCATTTT.

In this sample, this clone is medium-sized. The rearrangement links TRBV27 to TRBJ2-7, with TRBD2 as a possible D gene (6 bases). Germline CDR1 is MNHEY and CDR2 is SMNVEV (reference sequence). V was cut by 3 bases and J by 0 bases, with 12 bases left in between. The CDR3 has 15 residues. CDR3 DNA sequence: TGTGCCAGCAGTTTTGGAGGGCCAAGCTCCTACGAGCAGTACTTC. Protein: CASSFGGPSSYEQYF.

The rearrangement links TRBV7-2 to TRBJ2-7; 8 bases match TRBD2. The ends lost 0 bases at V and 2 bases at J; junction bases unmatched: 6. The CDR3 sequence is 16 residues long. CDR1 and CDR2 from the germline V gene are SGHTA and FQGNSA. The CDR3 region is CASSLAGGTRTYEQYF. CDR3 nucleotides: TGTGCCAGCAGCTTAGCGGGCGGGACTAGGACCTACGAGCAGTACTTC.

The chain carries TRBV14 and TRBJ1-2; D remains ambiguous. CDR1 is SGHDN and CDR2 is FVKESK in the germline V gene. V dropped 4 bases and J dropped 8 bases, with 17 bases sitting between them. The CDR3 has 14 residues. CDR3: CASSRQNPLWGYTF. The CDR3 DNA follows: TGTGCCAGCAGCCGGCAAAATCCTCTTTGGGGCTACACCTTC. Looking up the rest from reference TRBV14 and TRBJ1-2 gives the full variable domain: EAGVTQFPSHSVIEKGQTVTLRCDPISGHDNLYWYRRVMGKEIKFLLHFVKESKQDESGMPNNRFLAERTGGTYSTLKVQPAELEDSGVYFCASSRQNPLWGYTFGSGTRLTVV.

This sequence joins TRBV27 and TRBJ2-7; a weak D match, TRBD2 (5 bases). The V gene's germline CDR1 is MNHEY and CDR2 SMNVEV (reference sequence). V shed 2 bases and J shed 3 bases, with 11 bases lying between them. The CDR3 contains 14 residues. The CDR3 protein is CASSLRAGNYEQYF. The CDR3 coding sequence is TGTGCCAGCAGTTTACGGGCGGGTAACTACGAGCAGTACTTC.

The genes are TRBV29-1 and TRBJ2-3, with 7 bases that match TRBD2. The CDR3 sequence is 12 residues long. Trimming took 4 bases from V and 6 from J; bases not matched to a gene: 4. CDR1 and CDR2 from the germline V gene are SQVTM and ANQGSEA. CDR3 DNA: TGCAGCGTTGCCAGCGGGAAGGATACGCAGTATTTT. This encodes CSVASGKDTQYF.

V usage is TRBV30 and J usage is TRBJ1-5; TRBD1 agrees at 10 bases. The CDR3 sequence is 14 residues long. Germline trimming cut 3 bases from V and 7 bases from J; bases unmatched to any gene: 6. In germline, CDR1 is GTSNPN, CDR2 SVGIG (reference sequence). CDR3 sequence (DNA): TGTGCCTGGAGGGACGGACAGGGGGGACAGCCCCAGCATTTT. It is translated as CAWRDGQGGQPQHF.

The rearrangement uses TRBV4-1 and TRBJ2-1, with a tentative D call TRBD1 (5 bases). CDR3 size: 13 residues. Germline CDR1 and CDR2: MGHRA and YSYEKL. The V and J ends lost 0 bases and 14 bases respectively, with 14 bases between them. Written as DNA, the CDR3 is TGCGCCAGCAGCCAAGATTCCAGGGATCAAAAGTTCTTC. Its protein product is CASSQDSRDQKFF.

This rearrangement joins TRBV5-4 to TRBJ1-3; TRBD1 is a possible D gene (5 bases). The V gene's germline CDR1 is SGHNT and CDR2 YYREEE (reference sequence). The CDR3 contains 15 residues. The ends were cut back, 0 bases at V and 3 bases at J, with 10 bases in the middle. CDR3 nucleotide sequence: TGTGCCAGCAGCTTGGAAGGGGTTCGTGGAAACACCATATATTTT. Translated, it gives CASSLEGVRGNTIYF.

The chain uses TRBV28 and TRBJ1-5; TRBD1 is a possible D gene (5 bases). Germline lookup yields CDR1 MDHEN and CDR2 SYDVKM. The CDR3 has 14 amino acids. The V end was cut by 1 base, the J end by 5 bases, with 9 bases between. CDR3 sequence (DNA): TGTGCCAGCAGTTTATCCGGGGGTGATCAGCCCCAGCATTTT. Its protein is CASSLSGGDQPQHF.

The chain links TRBV7-6 to TRBJ2-2; TRBD2 aligns across 8 bases. J gave up 2 bases and V 6 bases, and 11 bases lay outside the gene matches. The CDR3 is made up of 17 amino acids. The germline V gene has CDR1 SGHVS and CDR2 FNYEAQ. CDR3 coding DNA: TGTGCCAGCAGAAACCCCCAGCGGGAGTTCAACACCGGGGAGCTGTTTTTT. Translation: CASRNPQREFNTGELFF.

The chain joins TRBV9 to TRBJ2-7; the D gene is possibly TRBD2 (6 bases). V shed 0 bases and J shed 3 bases, with 10 bases lying between them. Per germline, CDR1 SGDLS and CDR2 YYNGEE. The CDR3 contains 14 residues. CDR3 amino acids: CASSVGGDGYEQYF. Written as DNA, the CDR3 is TGTGCCAGCAGCGTAGGGGGGGACGGCTACGAGCAGTACTTC.

The chain combines TRBV9 with TRBJ1-4; 9 bases line up with TRBD1. The CDR3 consists of 15 residues. Per germline, CDR1 SGDLS and CDR2 YYNGEE. Trimming took 3 bases from V and 8 from J; bases not matched to a gene: 8. The CDR3 reads CASSAWTGDGEKLFF. The CDR3 nucleotides are TGTGCCAGCAGCGCCTGGACAGGGGATGGGGAAAAACTGTTTTTT.

The chain links TRBV2 to TRBJ2-5, with D possibly being TRBD2 (6 bases). V lost 5 bases to trimming and J lost 5 bases, with 9 bases between them. In germline, CDR1 is SNHLY, CDR2 FYNNEI. The CDR3 is 12 residues long. The CDR3 coding sequence is TGTGCCAGCAGTCCAGGGAGGGAGACCCAGTACTTC. Encoded protein: CASSPGRETQYF.